This T cell receptor (delta chain) was recovered during a study of γδ T cells in repeated Plasmodium falciparum infection. Whole-study context: Malian children with intense seasonal malaria exposure were compared with matched Australian children.

Vgamma9/Vdelta2+ and Vdelta2-negative gammadelta T cells were flow-sorted from PBMC for bulk sequencing. As for this clone: TCRdb has a much larger clone's protein, which differs at residue 18 from the translation of this DNA, likely because of a read error; what is shown is the protein translated from the DNA.

TCRdb called clones from the multiplex PCR reads again using CATT. The sample lists 90,000 to 95,000 delta-chain clones; less than 1% were seen once. CDR1 TSWWSYY and CDR2 QGS come from the germline V gene. There are 22 residues in the CDR3. V was trimmed by 3 bases and J by 7 bases, leaving 39 bases between them. Material for sequencing was gamma-delta T cells from blood. This sequence was found in a pool of human donors (malaria-infected and uninfected, not separated). The rearrangement uses TRDV1 and TRDJ1, with D perhaps being TRDD2 or TRDD3 (7 bases each). The J gene, missing from TCRdb, was assigned here through DNA to germline matching. CDR3 sequence (DNA): TGTGCTCTTGGGGACCCTGGATTCCTACAAGGGGGGATCCTCCGGCGCGGCGGTAAACTCATCTTT. This translates into CALGDPGFLQGGILRRGGKLIF.